This T cell receptor (beta chain) was sequenced in a study of identical twins. Whole-study results and caveats: Conclusions were based on cross-sectional statistical analysis, without following the same donors.

Of note for this clonotype: Its target is unknown.

TCRdb fed the 5' RACE reads into MiXCR, producing one record per CDR3 protein. The table has 400,000 to 500,000 distinct CDR3 sequences, around 18% seen once. This CDR3 region has 14 residues. CDR1 is MNHEY, CDR2 SVGAGI, per germline. Trimming shortened V by 4 bases and J by 5 bases, and 14 bases separated the two germline ends. Source material: naive T cells sorted from blood. The sequence came from a man aged 45-65 years in good health. The chain carries TRBV6-5 and TRBJ1-2; D not resolved. CDR3 sequence (DNA): TGTGCCAGCAGTTCCCTTATTTCGTCGTATGGCTACACCTTC. Encoded protein: CASSSLISSYGYTF.